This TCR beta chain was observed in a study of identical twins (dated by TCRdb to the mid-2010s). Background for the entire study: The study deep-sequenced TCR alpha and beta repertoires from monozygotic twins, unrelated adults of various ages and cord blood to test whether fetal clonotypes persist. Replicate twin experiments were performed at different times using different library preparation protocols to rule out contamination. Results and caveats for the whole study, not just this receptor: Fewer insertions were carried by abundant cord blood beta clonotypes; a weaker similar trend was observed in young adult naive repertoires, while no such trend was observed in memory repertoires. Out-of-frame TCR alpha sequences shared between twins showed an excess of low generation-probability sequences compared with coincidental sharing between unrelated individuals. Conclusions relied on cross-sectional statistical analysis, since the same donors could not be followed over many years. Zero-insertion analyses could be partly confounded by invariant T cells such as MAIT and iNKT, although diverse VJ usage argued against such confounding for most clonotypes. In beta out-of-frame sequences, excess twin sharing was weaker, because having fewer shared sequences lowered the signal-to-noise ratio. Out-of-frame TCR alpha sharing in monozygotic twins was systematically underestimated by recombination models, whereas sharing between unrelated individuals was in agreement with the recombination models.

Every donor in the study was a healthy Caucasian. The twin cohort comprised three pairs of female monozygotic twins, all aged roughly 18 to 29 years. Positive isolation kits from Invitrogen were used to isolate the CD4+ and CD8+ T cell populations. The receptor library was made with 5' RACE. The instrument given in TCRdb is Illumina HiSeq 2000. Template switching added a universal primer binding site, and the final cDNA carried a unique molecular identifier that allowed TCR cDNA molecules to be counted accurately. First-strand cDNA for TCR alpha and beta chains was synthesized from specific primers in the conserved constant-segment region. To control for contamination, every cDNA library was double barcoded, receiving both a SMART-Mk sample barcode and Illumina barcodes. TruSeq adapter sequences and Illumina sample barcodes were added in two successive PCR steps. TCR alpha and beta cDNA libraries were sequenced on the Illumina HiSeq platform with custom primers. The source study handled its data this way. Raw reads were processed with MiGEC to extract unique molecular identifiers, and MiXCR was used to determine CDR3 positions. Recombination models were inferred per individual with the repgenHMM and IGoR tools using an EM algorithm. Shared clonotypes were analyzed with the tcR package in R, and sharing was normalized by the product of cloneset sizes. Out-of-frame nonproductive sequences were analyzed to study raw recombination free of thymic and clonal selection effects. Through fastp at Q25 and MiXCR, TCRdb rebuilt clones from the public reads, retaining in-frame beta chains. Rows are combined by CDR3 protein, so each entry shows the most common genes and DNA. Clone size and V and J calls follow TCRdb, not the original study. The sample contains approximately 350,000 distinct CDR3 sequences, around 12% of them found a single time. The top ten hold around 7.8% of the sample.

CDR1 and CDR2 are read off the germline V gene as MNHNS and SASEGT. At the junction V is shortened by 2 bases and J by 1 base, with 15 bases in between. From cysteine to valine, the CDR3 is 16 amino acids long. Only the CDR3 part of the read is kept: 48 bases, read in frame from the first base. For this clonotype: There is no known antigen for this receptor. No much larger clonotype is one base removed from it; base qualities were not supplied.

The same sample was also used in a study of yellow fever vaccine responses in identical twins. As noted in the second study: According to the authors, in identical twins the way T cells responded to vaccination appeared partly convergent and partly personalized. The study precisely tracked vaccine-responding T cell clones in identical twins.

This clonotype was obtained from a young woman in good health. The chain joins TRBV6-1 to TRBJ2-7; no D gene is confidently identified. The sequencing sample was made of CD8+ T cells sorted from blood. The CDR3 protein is CASSEFMGGGSYEQYV. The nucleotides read TGTGCCAGCAGTGAATTCATGGGTGGCGGTTCCTACGAGCAGTACGTC.